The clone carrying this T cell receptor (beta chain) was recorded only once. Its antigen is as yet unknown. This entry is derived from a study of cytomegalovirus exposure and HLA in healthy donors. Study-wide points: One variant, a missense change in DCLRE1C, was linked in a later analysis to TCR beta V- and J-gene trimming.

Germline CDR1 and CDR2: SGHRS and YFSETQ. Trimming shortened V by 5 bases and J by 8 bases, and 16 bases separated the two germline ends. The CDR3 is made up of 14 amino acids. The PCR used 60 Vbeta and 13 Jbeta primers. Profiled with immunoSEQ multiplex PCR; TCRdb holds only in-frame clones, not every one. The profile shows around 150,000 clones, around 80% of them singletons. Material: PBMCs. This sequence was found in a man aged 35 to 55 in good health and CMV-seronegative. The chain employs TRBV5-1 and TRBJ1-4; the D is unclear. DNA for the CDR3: TGCGCCAGCAGTCGGGAGGGCGCAAGGGAAAAACTGTTTTTT. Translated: CASSREGAREKLFF.